This T cell receptor beta chain was profiled in a study of blood T cell repertoires in COVID-19. Original methodology: Amplification of reference gene primers provided the estimated nucleated cell counts. Clones were read by immunoSEQ multiplex PCR, and TCRdb kept only the in-frame ones, dropping some. From that table come the V and J calls and clone size; the DNA was used to work out D and trimming. The table has hundreds of thousands of clones, 83% seen once. With V trimmed by 4 bases and J by 7 bases, 10 bases remained unmatched. Germline CDR1 and CDR2: SQVTM and ANQGSEA. CDR3 size: 15 residues. The chain joins TRBV29-1 to TRBJ2-1; the match to TRBD2 covers 10 bases. The TCR originated in a woman aged 50 to 60 with acute or convalescent COVID-19. Sequencing was done on a sample of peripheral blood. The CDR3 DNA is TGCAGCGTTGGGGAAAGCGGGAGGGCACCGAATGAGCAGTTCTTC. Protein: CSVGESGRAPNEQFF.